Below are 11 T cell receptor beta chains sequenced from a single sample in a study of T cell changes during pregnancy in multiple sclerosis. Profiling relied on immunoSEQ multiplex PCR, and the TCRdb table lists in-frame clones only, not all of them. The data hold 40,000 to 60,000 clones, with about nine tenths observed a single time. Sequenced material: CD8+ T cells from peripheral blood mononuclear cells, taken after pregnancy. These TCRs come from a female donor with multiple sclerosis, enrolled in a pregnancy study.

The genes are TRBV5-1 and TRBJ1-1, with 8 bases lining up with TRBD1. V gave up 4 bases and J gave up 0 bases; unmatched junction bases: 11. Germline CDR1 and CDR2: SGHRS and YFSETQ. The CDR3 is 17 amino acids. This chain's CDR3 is CASSRGQVEWMNTEAFF. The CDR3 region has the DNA TGCGCCAGCAGCAGGGGACAGGTTGAGTGGATGAACACTGAAGCTTTCTTT.

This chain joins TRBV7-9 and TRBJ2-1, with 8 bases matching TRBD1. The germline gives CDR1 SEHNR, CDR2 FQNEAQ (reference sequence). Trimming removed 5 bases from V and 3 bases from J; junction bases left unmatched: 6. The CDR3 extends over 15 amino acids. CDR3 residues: CASSPPGTGYNEQFF. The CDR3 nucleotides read TGTGCCAGCAGCCCCCCGGGGACAGGCTACAATGAGCAGTTCTTC.

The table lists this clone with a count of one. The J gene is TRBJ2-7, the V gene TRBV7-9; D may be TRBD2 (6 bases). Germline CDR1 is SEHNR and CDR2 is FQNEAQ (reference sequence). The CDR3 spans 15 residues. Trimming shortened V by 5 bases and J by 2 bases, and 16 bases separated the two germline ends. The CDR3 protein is CASSQGPGRTYEQYF. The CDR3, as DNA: TGTGCCAGCAGCCAAGGGCCAGGGAGGACCTACGAGCAGTACTTC.

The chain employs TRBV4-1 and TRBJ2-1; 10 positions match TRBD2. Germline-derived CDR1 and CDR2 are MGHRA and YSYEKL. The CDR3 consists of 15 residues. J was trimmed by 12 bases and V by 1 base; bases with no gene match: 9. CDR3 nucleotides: TGCGCCAGCAGCCAAGGGGGACTAGCGAATTTGGCGCAGTTCTTC. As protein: CASSQGGLANLAQFF.

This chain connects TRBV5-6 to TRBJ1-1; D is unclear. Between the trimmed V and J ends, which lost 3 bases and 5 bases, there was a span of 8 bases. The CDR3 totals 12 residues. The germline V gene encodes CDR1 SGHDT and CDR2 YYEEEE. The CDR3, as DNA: TGTGCCAGCAGCTACGACGGGACTGAAGCTTTCTTT. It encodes CASSYDGTEAFF.

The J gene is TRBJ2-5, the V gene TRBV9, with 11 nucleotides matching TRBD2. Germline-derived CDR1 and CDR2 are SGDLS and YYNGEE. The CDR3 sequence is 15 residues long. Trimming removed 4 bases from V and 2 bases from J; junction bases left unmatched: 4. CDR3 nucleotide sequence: TGTGCCAGCAGCTTAATAGCGGGGGGGCAAGAGACCCAGTACTTC. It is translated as CASSLIAGGQETQYF.

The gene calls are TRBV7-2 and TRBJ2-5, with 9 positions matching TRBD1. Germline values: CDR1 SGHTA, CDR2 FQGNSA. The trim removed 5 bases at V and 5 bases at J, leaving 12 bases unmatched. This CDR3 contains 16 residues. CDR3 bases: TGTGCCAGCAGCCCCAGGACAGGGGAGGGCCTTGAGACCCAGTACTTC. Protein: CASSPRTGEGLETQYF.

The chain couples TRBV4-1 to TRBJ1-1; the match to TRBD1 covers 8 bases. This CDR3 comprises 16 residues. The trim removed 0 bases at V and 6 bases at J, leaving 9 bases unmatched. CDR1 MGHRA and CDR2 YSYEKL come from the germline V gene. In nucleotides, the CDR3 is TGCGCCAGCAGCCAAGAGACAGGGGCCTTAATCGCTGAAGCTTTCTTT. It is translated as CASSQETGALIAEAFF.

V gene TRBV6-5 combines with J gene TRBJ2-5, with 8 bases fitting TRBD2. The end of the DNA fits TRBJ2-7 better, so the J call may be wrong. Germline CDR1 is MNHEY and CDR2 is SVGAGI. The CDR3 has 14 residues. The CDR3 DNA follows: TGTGCCAGCAGTTATGCGGGGGGACTCTACGAGCAGTACTTC. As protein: CASSYAGGLYEQYF.

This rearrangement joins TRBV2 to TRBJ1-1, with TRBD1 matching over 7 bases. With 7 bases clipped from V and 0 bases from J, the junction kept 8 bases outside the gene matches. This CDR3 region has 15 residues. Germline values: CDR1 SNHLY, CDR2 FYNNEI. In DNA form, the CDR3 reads TGTGCCAGCAAAGGAGGGGGCCTAATGAACACTGAAGCTTTCTTT. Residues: CASKGGGLMNTEAFF. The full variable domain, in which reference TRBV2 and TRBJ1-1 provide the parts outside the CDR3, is EPEVTQTPSHQVTQMGQEVILRCVPISNHLYFYWYRQILGQKVEFLVSFYNNEISEKSEIFDDQFSVERPDGSNFTLKIRSTKLEDSAMYFCASKGGGLMNTEAFFGQGTRLTVV.

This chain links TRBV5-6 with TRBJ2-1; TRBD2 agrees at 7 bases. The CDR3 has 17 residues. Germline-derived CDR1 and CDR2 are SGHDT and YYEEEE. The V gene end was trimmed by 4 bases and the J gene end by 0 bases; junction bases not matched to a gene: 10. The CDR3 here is CASSRRDWEGSYNEQFF. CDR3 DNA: TGTGCCAGCAGCCGTCGGGACTGGGAGGGCTCCTACAATGAGCAGTTCTTC.